The rows below give T cell receptor beta chains drawn from one sample of a study of blood T cells in healthy people across ages. MiXCR, run by TCRdb on the 5' RACE reads, gives a single entry per CDR3 protein. The sample holds roughly 700,000 distinct CDR3 sequences, about 52% seen once. The specimen was blood. The receptors were gathered from an older woman in good health. Each CDR3 is given with its conserved first and last residue. Each record gives: CDR3 protein, CDR3 DNA, V gene, J gene, clone size, D gene. The D gene is left open where the match is weak. Expanded clones get a size class; other rows say once, few or many, or leave the size out.

CASSPPSGRGEQYF	TGTGCCAGCTCACCACCTAGCGGGAGGGGCGAGCAGTACTTC	TRBV18	TRBJ2-7	few	TRBD2
CASSVGTPDPGELFF	TGTGCCAGCAGTGTTGGGACCCCCGACCCCGGGGAGCTGTTTTTT	TRBV2	TRBJ2-2	NA	NA
CASSFSGRNSPLHF	TGTGCCAGCAGTTTTTCGGGGCGGAATTCACCCCTCCACTTT	TRBV12-3/TRBV12-4	TRBJ1-6	NA	NA
CASSLGGYLGETQYF	TGTGCCAGCAGCTTGGGGGGCTATCTCGGGGAGACCCAGTACTTC	TRBV5-6	TRBJ2-5	NA	NA
CASSPDREAQYF	TGCGCCAGCAGCCCCGACAGGGAGGCCCAGTACTTC	TRBV5-1	TRBJ2-5	NA	NA
CASSQGAGVAGYEQYF	TGTGCCAGCAGCCAAGGGGCCGGGGTAGCGGGCTACGAGCAGTACTTC	TRBV3-1	TRBJ2-7	many	TRBD2
CSIGASGSTDTQYF	TGCAGCATTGGGGCTAGCGGGAGTACAGATACGCAGTATTTT	TRBV29-1	TRBJ2-3	NA	TRBD2
CASSLVTGGNTEAFF	TGTGCCAGCAGCTTAGTTACAGGGGGGAACACTGAAGCTTTCTTT	TRBV7-2	TRBJ1-1	NA	TRBD1
CASRDRARLGGYTF	TGTGCCAGTAGAGACAGGGCCCGCCTGGGAGGCTACACCTTC	TRBV19	TRBJ1-2	few	TRBD1
CASSPPSGSKGLYEQYF	TGTGCCAGCTCACCACCTAGCGGGAGTAAGGGCCTCTACGAGCAGTACTTC	TRBV18	TRBJ2-7	NA	TRBD2
CAIGDSSNQPQHF	TGTGCCATCGGGGACAGCAGCAATCAGCCCCAGCATTTT	TRBV10-3	TRBJ1-5	few	TRBD1
CASNQAGSYNEQFF	TGTGCCAGCAACCAAGCGGGATCCTACAATGAGCAGTTCTTC	TRBV6-6	TRBJ2-1	NA	TRBD2
CASIGLAGEQQYF	TGTGCCAGCATTGGGCTAGCGGGAGAACAGCAGTACTTC	TRBV6-6	TRBJ2-7	NA	TRBD2
CASSLNVGLRGEQYF	TGTGCCAGCAGTTTAAATGTTGGGCTCAGGGGCGAGCAGTACTTC	TRBV27	TRBJ2-7	NA	NA
CASSFSTGGYQETQYF	TGTGCCAGCAGTTTTAGCACAGGGGGGTACCAAGAGACCCAGTACTTC	TRBV28	TRBJ2-5	NA	TRBD1
CASSSGLVNYNEQFF	TGTGCCAGCAGCTCGGGACTAGTTAACTACAATGAGCAGTTCTTC	TRBV11-2	TRBJ2-1	NA	TRBD2
CASSQEGQGVNEQFF	TGTGCCAGCAGCCAAGAGGGACAGGGTGTCAATGAGCAGTTCTTC	TRBV7-2	TRBJ2-1	NA	TRBD1
CAISESTGGGNQPQHF	TGTGCCATCAGTGAGTCGACAGGGGGCGGCAATCAGCCCCAGCATTTT	TRBV10-3	TRBJ1-5	few	TRBD1
CASSRGTAPGYTF	TGTGCCAGCAGCCGTGGGACGGCGCCGGGCTACACCTTC	TRBV7-2	TRBJ1-2	NA	NA
CASTGTSVLRSYNEQFF	TGTGCCAGTACGGGGACTAGCGTTTTACGCTCCTACAATGAGCAGTTCTTC	TRBV6-1	TRBJ2-1	NA	TRBD2
CSARGMTSGSYNEQFF	TGCAGTGCTAGGGGAATGACTAGCGGATCCTACAATGAGCAGTTCTTC	TRBV20-1	TRBJ2-1	NA	TRBD2
CASSFQPLAGDEQFF	TGTGCCAGCAGCTTCCAACCCTTAGCGGGGGATGAGCAGTTCTTC	TRBV7-2	TRBJ2-1	NA	TRBD2
CASSLAQMNTEAFF	TGTGCCAGCAGCTTAGCGCAGATGAACACTGAAGCTTTCTTT	TRBV7-2	TRBJ1-1	few	NA
CASNFGAGAIPYNEQFF	TGCGCCAGCAATTTTGGGGCCGGGGCAATCCCCTACAATGAGCAGTTCTTC	TRBV5-1	TRBJ2-1	few	NA
CSAEAGGIFYNEQFF	TGCAGTGCCGAGGCGGGGGGGATTTTCTACAATGAGCAGTTCTTC	TRBV20-1	TRBJ2-1	NA	TRBD2
CASSQEAQGTQYF	TGTGCCAGCAGCCAGGAGGCTCAAGGGACCCAGTACTTC	TRBV7-2	TRBJ2-5	few	NA
CASSQGGPNEQFF	TGCGCCAGCAGCCAAGGGGGCCCCAATGAGCAGTTCTTC	TRBV4-1	TRBJ2-1	NA	NA
CASSPTTFSYNEQFF	TGTGCCAGCAGTCCGACTACCTTCTCCTACAATGAGCAGTTCTTC	TRBV28	TRBJ2-1	NA	NA
CASSESGGEQFF	TGTGCCAGCAGCGAATCGGGGGGTGAGCAGTTCTTC	TRBV2	TRBJ2-1	NA	TRBD2
CSAHNRASGRETQYF	TGCAGTGCTCATAACCGGGCCAGCGGGCGGGAGACCCAGTACTTC	TRBV20-1	TRBJ2-5	NA	NA
CASSQAGPTYGYTF	TGTGCCAGCAGCCAAGCGGGGCCGACCTATGGCTACACCTTC	TRBV3-1	TRBJ1-2	few	NA
CASSGASGRSETQYF	TGTGCCAGTAGTGGGGCTAGCGGGAGATCGGAGACCCAGTACTTC	TRBV19	TRBJ2-5	NA	TRBD2
CASSLGQPGQGTDTQYF	TGTGCCAGCAGTTTAGGTCAACCGGGACAGGGGACAGATACGCAGTATTTT	TRBV12-3/TRBV12-4	TRBJ2-3	NA	TRBD1
CSARGAMNTEAFF	TGCAGCGCTCGGGGGGCTATGAACACTGAAGCTTTCTTT	TRBV29-1	TRBJ1-1	many	NA
CASSYGAANGYTF	TGTGCCAGCAGTTACGGGGCAGCCAATGGCTACACCTTC	TRBV6-2/TRBV6-3	TRBJ1-2	few	NA
CASSVNSGGQETQYF	TGTGCCAGCAGCGTAAATAGCGGAGGCCAAGAGACCCAGTACTTC	TRBV7-3	TRBJ2-5	few	NA
CASSQYPEASGSTFSYNEQFF	TGCGCCAGCAGCCAATACCCCGAGGCTAGCGGGAGTACCTTCTCCTACAATGAGCAGTTCTTC	TRBV4-3	TRBJ2-1	few	TRBD2
CSARKLAVSYEQYF	TGCAGTGCTAGGAAACTAGCGGTCTCCTACGAGCAGTACTTC	TRBV20-1	TRBJ2-7	NA	TRBD2
CASSLHSSEQYF	TGTGCCAGCAGCTTACACTCCTCCGAGCAGTACTTC	TRBV7-9	TRBJ2-7	few	NA
CASSVAAGGSTGELFF	TGTGCCAGCAGCGTAGCGGCGGGAGGCTCCACCGGGGAGCTGTTTTTT	TRBV9	TRBJ2-2	NA	TRBD2
CASSRRDRGPYNEQFF	TGTGCCAGCAGCCGCCGGGACAGGGGGCCTTACAATGAGCAGTTCTTC	TRBV5-4	TRBJ2-1	once	TRBD1
CASGGDRGRGTEAFF	TGTGCCAGCGGGGGTGACAGGGGACGGGGCACTGAAGCTTTCTTT	TRBV12-3/TRBV12-4	TRBJ1-1	NA	TRBD1
CSVTSRGASSTDTQYF	TGCAGCGTTACTTCCCGGGGCGCCTCTAGCACAGATACGCAGTATTTT	TRBV29-1	TRBJ2-3	NA	NA
CASSYRSGRGTDTQYF	TGCGCCAGCAGCTACCGGAGCGGGAGGGGCACAGATACGCAGTATTTT	TRBV5-1	TRBJ2-3	NA	TRBD2
CASSSADGTSREQYF	TGCGCCAGCAGCTCGGCGGACGGGACGAGTCGTGAGCAGTACTTC	TRBV5-1	TRBJ2-7	NA	NA
CASTAQLAGGSYKQYF	TGTGCCAGCACGGCTCAGTTGGCGGGAGGCTCCTACAAGCAGTACTTC	TRBV2	TRBJ2-7	NA	TRBD2
CASGIDTNYGYTF	TGCGCCAGCGGAATAGACACAAACTATGGCTACACCTTC	TRBV5-1	TRBJ1-2	few	NA
CSAIKGPKNTEAFF	TGCAGTGCTATAAAGGGCCCGAAGAACACTGAAGCTTTCTTT	TRBV20-1	TRBJ1-1	NA	NA